These T cell receptor beta chains were read from a single sample in a study of cytomegalovirus exposure and HLA in healthy donors. The data were produced by immunoSEQ multiplex PCR, yet TCRdb's version contains in-frame clones alone and is incomplete. The sample has roughly 120,000 clones, over 65% seen once; the top ten hold 1% to 1.5%. The specimen sequenced was PBMCs. The receptors come from a woman aged 25 to 45 in good health and CMV-seronegative. Both conserved end residues are part of each CDR3. A D gene is named only where the DNA matches it firmly. Part of the rows lack a size; the others show once, few, many or a class for expanded clones.

clone size,D gene,J gene,V gene,CDR3 protein,CDR3 DNA
.,TRBD2,TRBJ2-5,TRBV28,CASSPYSGGQETQYF,TGTGCCAGCAGTCCCTATAGCGGGGGACAAGAGACCCAGTACTTC
.,.,TRBJ1-5,TRBV30,CAWSTGRGINQPQHF,TGTGCCTGGAGTACTGGAAGAGGTATTAATCAGCCCCAGCATTTT
.,.,TRBJ2-2,TRBV15,CATSRGQVGTGELFF,TGTGCCACCAGCAGAGGACAGGTGGGCACCGGGGAGCTGTTTTTT
.,.,TRBJ1-1,TRBV2,CASRRGYMNTEAFF,TGTGCCAGCAGGAGAGGGTACATGAACACTGAAGCTTTCTTT
once,TRBD2,TRBJ2-2,TRBV30,CAWSKRGRASNGELFF,TGTGCCTGGAGTAAACGCGGGAGGGCCTCCAACGGGGAGCTGTTTTTT
.,TRBD2,TRBJ2-3,TRBV4-2,CASSERGGVDTQYF,TGTGCCAGCAGCGAGCGGGGCGGGGTAGATACGCAGTATTTT
.,.,TRBJ1-3,TRBV4-1,CASSQPSGSGNTIYF,TGCGCCAGCAGCCAACCCAGTGGCTCTGGAAACACCATATATTTT
.,TRBD1,TRBJ2-5,TRBV30,CASRVGQQETQYF,TGTGCCTCCAGGGTGGGACAGCAAGAGACCCAGTACTTC
.,.,TRBJ2-5,TRBV6-5,CASSNTRQETQYF,TGTGCCAGCAGCAACACTAGGCAGGAGACCCAGTACTTC
few,.,TRBJ1-1,TRBV12-1,CASSEGTGGAFF,TGTGCCAGCAGCGAAGGGACAGGGGGAGCTTTCTTT
few,.,TRBJ2-3,TRBV7-9,CASSISTDTQYF,TGTGCCAGCAGCATCTCCACAGATACGCAGTATTTT
.,.,TRBJ1-5,TRBV30,CAWSVGTVGQPQHF,TGTGCCTGGAGTGTTGGAACAGTTGGTCAGCCCCAGCATTTT
.,.,TRBJ2-7,TRBV10-2,CASRESGTTPFEQYF,TGCGCCAGCAGAGAAAGTGGGACAACGCCATTCGAGCAGTACTTC
.,TRBD1,TRBJ1-4,TRBV19,CASSTRQGAGEKLFF,TGTGCCAGTAGTACCCGACAGGGGGCCGGTGAAAAACTGTTTTTT
.,.,TRBJ2-3,TRBV14,CASSQDLAGITDTQYF,TGTGCCAGCAGCCAAGATTTGGCGGGAATCACAGATACGCAGTATTTT
.,.,TRBJ1-4,TRBV6-6,CASSQYNEKLFF,TGTGCCAGCAGTCAGTATAATGAAAAACTGTTTTTT
.,.,TRBJ2-5,TRBV7-2,CASSLGRTGWGEETQYF,TGTGCCAGCAGCTTAGGCCGGACAGGTTGGGGGGAGGAGACCCAGTACTTC
.,.,TRBJ2-1,TRBV5-8,CASSSRGSYNEQFF,TGTGCCAGCAGCTCCAGGGGCTCCTACAATGAGCAGTTCTTC
.,TRBD1,TRBJ1-1,TRBV2,CASSTDRAREVMNTEAFF,TGTGCCAGCAGTACGGACAGGGCTCGTGAAGTGATGAACACTGAAGCTTTCTTT
.,.,TRBJ2-1,TRBV7-6,CASSLVSEHEQFF,TGTGCCAGCAGCTTAGTGTCAGAACATGAGCAGTTCTTC
few,TRBD1,TRBJ1-3,TRBV4-2,CASSQDAGGSGNTIYF,TGTGCCAGCAGCCAAGATGCAGGGGGCAGTGGAAACACCATATATTTT
.,.,TRBJ2-1,TRBV9,CASSPTHGRGQFF,TGTGCCAGCAGCCCCACCCACGGGAGAGGGCAGTTCTTC
.,TRBD2,TRBJ2-1,TRBV28,CASSPAVGRATYNEQFF,TGTGCCAGCAGTCCTGCCGTTGGGAGGGCCACCTACAATGAGCAGTTCTTC
.,.,TRBJ1-5,TRBV5-4,CASSLQGNQPQHF,TGTGCCAGCAGCCTCCAGGGGAATCAGCCCCAGCATTTT
.,TRBD2,TRBJ2-3,TRBV4-2,CASSQVPSSGDTQYF,TGTGCCAGCAGCCAAGTGCCTTCTAGCGGAGATACGCAGTATTTT
once,.,TRBJ1-3,TRBV2,CASIDQGDGNTIYF,TGTGCCAGCATTGACCAGGGTGACGGAAACACCATATATTTT
few,.,TRBJ1-2,TRBV5-1,CASSPDSGSDGYTF,TGCGCCAGCAGCCCGGATTCAGGGTCCGATGGCTACACCTTC
.,TRBD2,TRBJ2-1,TRBV5-4,CASSFGSSGGEQFF,TGTGCCAGCAGCTTTGGGAGTAGCGGGGGTGAGCAGTTCTTC
once,.,TRBJ2-1,TRBV7-3,CASSLKSRRDNEQFF,TGTGCCAGCAGCTTAAAATCCCGCCGGGACAATGAGCAGTTCTTC
.,.,TRBJ1-1,TRBV7-3,CASTNGGVTEAFF,TGTGCCAGCACTAATGGAGGGGTTACTGAAGCTTTCTTT
.,.,TRBJ2-1,TRBV5-1,CASSLSTQAYNEQFF,TGCGCCAGCAGCCTCTCAACACAAGCCTACAATGAGCAGTTCTTC
once,.,TRBJ2-1,TRBV7-6,CASSPRGGEQFF,TGTGCCAGCAGCCCTCGCGGAGGTGAGCAGTTCTTC
.,TRBD1,TRBJ1-5,TRBV2,CASSEGTGRRANQPQHF,TGTGCCAGCAGTGAAGGGACAGGACGTCGAGCCAATCAGCCCCAGCATTTT
.,.,TRBJ2-5,TRBV7-7,CASSLTGTQETQYF,TGTGCTAGCAGCTTAACAGGGACCCAAGAGACCCAGTACTTC
.,.,TRBJ1-5,TRBV6-1,CASRSTRDFSQPQHF,TGTGCCAGCAGGTCGACCCGGGACTTCAGTCAGCCCCAGCATTTT
.,.,TRBJ1-3,TRBV7-9,CASSSSDRNTIYF,TGTGCCAGCAGTTCAAGCGATCGAAACACCATATATTTT
few,TRBD1,TRBJ1-4,TRBV12-5,CASGLGTVANEKLFF,TGTGCTAGTGGTCTAGGGACAGTAGCTAATGAAAAACTGTTTTTT
once,.,TRBJ2-7,TRBV4-2,CASSQGVTGGDVYYEQYF,TGTGCCAGCAGCCAGGGAGTAACGGGGGGCGATGTTTACTACGAGCAGTACTTC
.,.,TRBJ1-1,TRBV4-2,CASSTVNTEAFF,TGTGCCAGCAGCACAGTGAACACTGAAGCTTTCTTT
few,TRBD1,TRBJ2-7,TRBV10-3,CAIRTGAGSYEQYF,TGTGCCATCCGGACAGGGGCAGGCTCCTACGAGCAGTACTTC
.,.,TRBJ1-5,TRBV4-1,CASSQVGGNSNQPQHF,TGCGCCAGCAGCCAAGTTGGGGGGAATAGCAATCAGCCCCAGCATTTT
.,.,TRBJ2-7,TRBV30,CAWSALGYEQYF,TGTGCCTGGAGTGCACTAGGCTACGAGCAGTACTTC
few,.,TRBJ1-5,TRBV9,CASSVDQGQPQHF,TGTGCCAGCAGCGTAGATCAGGGACAGCCCCAGCATTTT
.,.,TRBJ1-4,TRBV4-3,CASSQGSDSLDSKLFF,TGCGCCAGCAGCCAAGGTTCCGACAGCCTCGACTCAAAACTGTTTTTT
.,.,TRBJ2-7,TRBV7-9,CASSHQDYYEQYF,TGTGCCAGCAGCCATCAGGACTACTACGAGCAGTACTTC